The present T cell receptor beta chain was sequenced within a study of shared clonotypes between healthy human individuals. Overall study findings and caveats: Non-shared clonotypes were found to have lower generation probabilities than the clonotypes that were shared by all four of the sorted-subset donors.

From germline, CDR1 is MNHEY and CDR2 SVGAGI. V was shortened by 2 bases and J by 6 bases, with 14 bases between the two germline ends. The length of the CDR3 is 14 residues. The naive CD8 fraction comprised CD45RO-negative cells positively selected for CCR7 and excluded terminally differentiated effector memory CD45RA+ cells. Details on this clone: Its antigen is unidentified.

The table came from immunoSEQ multiplex PCR; TCRdb's copy has only in-frame clones and leaves some out. Among fewer than 1 million clones listed, 90% to 97% were seen once. The chain couples TRBV6-5 to TRBJ2-7, with D perhaps TRBD2 (5 bases). The material sequenced was naive CD8+ T cells sorted from blood. This TCR was recovered from a man in his thirties or forties in good health. The CDR3 nucleotides read TGTGCCAGCAGTTACCTCATGGAGGCCTCCGAGCAGTACTTC. This codes for CASSYLMEASEQYF.